Below are 24 T cell receptor beta chains sequenced from a single sample in a study of neoadjuvant anti-PD-1 for oral cavity cancer. TCRdb keeps only in-frame clones here, not all; method: immunoSEQ multiplex PCR. The data hold roughly 67,000 clones, with over 70% observed a single time. The sequenced sample was PBMCs, obtained before nivolumab (anti-PD-1) treatment. The receptors shown here come from a person between 40 and 79 years old with oral cavity squamous cell carcinoma.

The CDR3 nucleotides are TGCGCCAGCAGCCAGGTTGGGACAGCCAAAAACATTCAGTACTTC. As protein: CASSQVGTAKNIQYF. This sequence joins TRBV4-1 and TRBJ2-4; either TRBD1 or TRBD2 may fit D (5 bases each). CDR3 length: 15 amino acids. Germline CDR1 reads MGHRA; CDR2 reads YSYEKL. The V gene lost 3 bases and the J gene lost 0 bases, with 9 bases spanning the gap.

The chain combines TRBV7-8 with TRBJ1-4, with D unresolved. CDR1 is SGHVS and CDR2 is FQNEAQ in the germline V gene. V was pared by 5 bases and J by 4 bases, with 8 bases between. The CDR3 is 13 residues long. In DNA, the CDR3 is TGTGCCAGCAGCCCTGAGTATAATGAAAAACTGTTTTTT. It codes for CASSPEYNEKLFF.

The chain has TRBV5-1 and TRBJ2-1; D not resolved. The CDR3 has 16 residues. The germline V gene encodes CDR1 SGHRS and CDR2 YFSETQ. V was clipped by 0 bases and J by 0 bases, with 10 bases between them. The CDR3 loop reads CASSLGTSVSYNEQFF. Here the CDR3 DNA reads TGCGCCAGCAGCTTGGGGACGTCCGTCTCCTACAATGAGCAGTTCTTC.

The J gene is TRBJ1-4, the V gene TRBV5-1; 7 positions match TRBD1. V gave up 5 bases and J gave up 0 bases; unmatched junction bases: 4. CDR3 length equals 15 residues. Germline CDR1 reads SGHRS; CDR2 reads YFSETQ. CDR3 sequence (DNA): TGCGCCAGCAGAGGGCAGGGGGCAACTAATGAAAAACTGTTTTTT. Translated: CASRGQGATNEKLFF.

The V and J genes are TRBV19 and TRBJ1-5; TRBD1 matches 7 bases. The CDR3 loop spans 15 amino acids. V trimming: 1 base; J trimming: 6 bases; junction bases outside the gene matches: 6. CDR1 and CDR2 (germline): LNHDA, SQIVND (reference sequence). The CDR3 sequence: CASSIGRTGGQPQHF. In nucleotides, the CDR3 is TGTGCCAGTAGTATAGGCCGGACAGGAGGTCAGCCCCAGCATTTT. Combining the CDR3 with reference TRBV19 and TRBJ1-5 gives the whole variable domain DGGITQSPKYLFRKEGQNVTLSCEQNLNHDAMYWYRQDPGQGLRLIYYSQIVNDFQKGDIAEGYSVSREKKESFPLTVTSAQKNPTAFYLCASSIGRTGGQPQHFGDGTRLSIL.

This clone has just one count. The chain carries TRBV19 and TRBJ2-7; D not resolved. The CDR3 runs to 12 residues. CDR1 LNHDA and CDR2 SQIVND come from the germline V gene (reference sequence). Trimming took off 5 bases at V and 6 bases at J, with 11 bases between the two ends. This CDR3 is CASSLPLSEQYF. The DNA of the CDR3 is TGTGCCAGTAGTCTCCCCCTATCCGAGCAGTACTTC.

The table lists this clone with a few counts. This chain uses TRBV19 with TRBJ2-7; the D gene is possibly TRBD2 (7 bases). Germline V gives CDR1 LNHDA, CDR2 SQIVND (reference sequence). Trimming removed 11 bases from V and 7 bases from J, with 15 bases in between. The CDR3 is 11 residues long. The CDR3 region has the DNA TGTGCCTCCTGGGGGGGCAGGGAGCAGTACTTC. This sequence encodes CASWGGREQYF.

The chain joins TRBV2 to TRBJ1-2, with a possible D match to TRBD1 (5 bases). Germline lookup yields CDR1 SNHLY and CDR2 FYNNEI. CDR3 length equals 14 residues. Trimming shortened V by 7 bases and J by 8 bases, and 20 bases separated the two germline ends. In DNA form, the CDR3 reads TGTGCCAGCATGAATTTTTTAGGGACGACCGGCTACACCTTC. This codes for CASMNFLGTTGYTF.

Turning to this clone: This same CDR3 is encoded by further DNA sequences in the sample. V and J are TRBV7-9 and TRBJ2-7; D might be TRBD1 (7 bases). CDR1 is SEHNR and CDR2 is FQNEAQ in the germline V gene (reference sequence). Trimming pared 2 bases from V and 4 bases from J, leaving 9 bases between. The CDR3 totals 13 residues. CDR3 amino acids: CASSLSGGYEQYF. The CDR3 bases are TGTGCCAGCAGCTTATCAGGGGGGTACGAGCAGTACTTC.

The V gene is TRBV28, the J gene TRBJ2-7; D is unresolved. Trimming stripped 3 bases from V and 6 bases from J, with 21 bases between. The CDR3 loop spans 16 amino acids. CDR1 is MDHEN and CDR2 is SYDVKM in the germline V gene. The CDR3 is CASSFNHFVAGPEQYF. DNA of the CDR3: TGTGCCAGCAGTTTTAACCATTTTGTTGCCGGGCCCGAGCAGTACTTC.

The rearrangement joins TRBV4-1 to TRBJ2-7; no firm D call. V lost 1 base to trimming and J lost 11 bases, with 27 bases between them. This CDR3 has 17 residues. Germline V CDR1 and CDR2: MGHRA, YSYEKL. The CDR3 loop is CASSQVSIFVGNSKEYF. CDR3 nucleotide sequence: TGCGCCAGCAGCCAAGTATCGATTTTTGTGGGGAACTCTAAGGAGTACTTC.

The chain joins TRBV30 to TRBJ1-1; D remains unclear. Trimming stripped 0 bases from V and 1 base from J, with 6 bases between. Germline loops: CDR1 GTSNPN, CDR2 SVGIG (reference sequence). The CDR3 has 13 amino acids. CDR3 region: CAWSVQRNTEAFF. CDR3 in DNA: TGTGCCTGGAGTGTACAGAGGAACACTGAAGCTTTCTTT.

CDR3 in DNA: TGTGCCAGCAGGGGTACCGCTAGCGCTTTCTTT. Translating gives CASRGTASAFF. The genes are TRBV6-6 and TRBJ1-1, with no clear D. Germline values: CDR1 MNHNY, CDR2 SVGAGI (reference sequence). With 6 bases removed from V and 11 bases from J, the gap between germline ends came to 13 bases. The CDR3 length is 11 residues.

The V gene is TRBV11-2, the J gene TRBJ2-7, with a weak D call TRBD2 (7 bases). Germline CDR1 reads SGHAT; CDR2 reads FQNNGV. The CDR3 runs to 15 residues. V lost 2 bases, J lost 2 bases, and 13 bases lay in between. The CDR3 sequence is CASSLFRGAPYEQYF. Written as DNA, the CDR3 is TGTGCCAGCAGCTTATTTCGGGGGGCCCCCTACGAGCAGTACTTC.

This chain joins TRBV11-2 and TRBJ2-3; TRBD2 agrees at 7 bases. V shed 8 bases, J shed 5 bases, and the junction held 22 bases outside the gene matches. CDR1 and CDR2 from the germline V gene are SGHAT and FQNNGV. The CDR3 is made up of 18 amino acids. The CDR3 DNA follows: TGTGCCAGCCGAAAAACCGGGACGGTCGGGCGGGAGCTAGATACGCAGTATTTT. It translates to CASRKTGTVGRELDTQYF. The full variable domain, completed using reference TRBV11-2 and TRBJ2-3, is EAGVAQSPRYKIIEKRQSVAFWCNPISGHATLYWYQQILGQGPKLLIQFQNNGVVDDSQLPKDRFSAERLKGVDSTLKIQPAKLEDSAVYLCASRKTGTVGRELDTQYFGPGTRLTVL.

V and J are TRBV2 and TRBJ1-6, with unresolved D. This CDR3 is built from 16 residues. Between the trimmed V and J ends, which lost 4 bases and 8 bases, there was a span of 18 bases. From germline, CDR1 is SNHLY and CDR2 FYNNEI. The DNA for the CDR3 is TGTGCCAGCAGTGGGCGCAGGTTGAGTGGATATTCACCCCTCCACTTT. It is translated as CASSGRRLSGYSPLHF.

The chain combines TRBV7-2 with TRBJ2-3; TRBD2 matches at 10 bases. Losses at the gene ends were 1 base for V and 5 bases for J; bases not matched to a gene: 6. The CDR3 runs 16 residues. Looked up from germline, CDR1 is SGHTA and CDR2 is FQGNSA. The chain's CDR3 is CASSLVSASGRDTQYF. DNA for the CDR3: TGTGCCAGCAGCTTAGTATCGGCTAGCGGGAGAGATACGCAGTATTTT.

Note on this clone: This CDR3 is also generated by other DNA sequences in the sample. The rearrangement joins TRBV15 to TRBJ1-5; D gene unclear. The germline V gene encodes CDR1 LNHNV and CDR2 YYDKDF (reference sequence). The V gene lost 0 bases and the J gene lost 6 bases, with 6 bases spanning the gap. There are 13 residues in the CDR3. The CDR3 coding sequence is TGTGCCACCAGCAGAGATCGTTTTCAGCCCCAGCATTTT. It is translated as CATSRDRFQPQHF.

The chain joins TRBV30 to TRBJ2-6; 9 positions match TRBD2. The J segment lost 4 bases and the V segment lost 2 bases, leaving 9 bases of the junction unmatched. The length of the CDR3 is 17 residues. CDR1 and CDR2 from the germline V gene are GTSNPN and SVGIG (reference sequence). The CDR3 protein is CAWSRSSGSAGANVLTF. DNA of the CDR3: TGTGCCTGGAGTCGAAGTAGCGGGAGTGCCGGGGCCAACGTCCTGACTTTC.

The rearrangement links TRBV27 to TRBJ2-6; TRBD1 matches 9 bases. Per the germline V gene, CDR1 is MNHEY and CDR2 is SMNVEV (reference sequence). The CDR3 consists of 17 residues. Trimming at V came to 8 bases and at J to 0 bases, leaving 8 bases not matched to a gene. As DNA, the CDR3 is TGTGCCAGCGGCCGTGGGGGACAGGGCTCTGGGGCCAACGTCCTGACTTTC. Its translation: CASGRGGQGSGANVLTF. The full variable domain, with the rest looked up from reference TRBV27 and TRBJ2-6, is EAQVTQNPRYLITVTGKKLTVTCSQNMNHEYMSWYRQDPGLGLRQIYYSMNVEVTDKGDVPEGYKVSRKEKRNFPLILESPSPNQTSLYFCASGRGGQGSGANVLTFGAGSRLTVL.

The J gene is TRBJ2-7, the V gene TRBV10-2, with TRBD2 as a possible D gene (5 bases). This CDR3 comprises 14 residues. The V gene's germline CDR1 is WSHSY and CDR2 SAAADI. The V end was cut by 8 bases, the J end by 1 base, with 15 bases between. Written as DNA, the CDR3 is TGCGCCAGCGGGGAGTCGGCAGGTTCCTACGAGCAGTACTTC. Residues: CASGESAGSYEQYF.

The chain joins TRBV4-1 to TRBJ2-3, with 7 bases matching TRBD1. This CDR3 region has 15 residues. Germline V gene data show CDR1 as MGHRA and CDR2 as YSYEKL. V gave up 1 base and J gave up 4 bases; unmatched junction bases: 5. The CDR3 loop is CASSQVATGSDTQYF. For the CDR3, the DNA is TGCGCCAGCAGCCAAGTCGCGACAGGGTCAGATACGCAGTATTTT.

The V call is TRBV10-3, the J call TRBJ2-1; D may be TRBD1 (6 bases). Germline CDR1 ENHRY, CDR2 SYGVKD. V was clipped by 3 bases and J by 6 bases, with 21 bases between them. CDR3 length: 17 residues. As DNA, the CDR3 is TGTGCCATCAGTGATGGGTACGCAGCGTTAGGGGGCAATGAGCAGTTCTTC. Encoded protein: CAISDGYAALGGNEQFF.

This chain joins TRBV7-2 and TRBJ2-1; no clear D. V was shortened by 2 bases and J by 0 bases, with 17 bases between the two germline ends. Germline CDR1 reads SGHTA; CDR2 reads FQGNSA. This CDR3 has 18 residues. For the CDR3, the DNA is TGTGCCAGCAGCTTAAAGTTACGGCTTCCTAGCTCCTACAATGAGCAGTTCTTC. The encoded protein is CASSLKLRLPSSYNEQFF.